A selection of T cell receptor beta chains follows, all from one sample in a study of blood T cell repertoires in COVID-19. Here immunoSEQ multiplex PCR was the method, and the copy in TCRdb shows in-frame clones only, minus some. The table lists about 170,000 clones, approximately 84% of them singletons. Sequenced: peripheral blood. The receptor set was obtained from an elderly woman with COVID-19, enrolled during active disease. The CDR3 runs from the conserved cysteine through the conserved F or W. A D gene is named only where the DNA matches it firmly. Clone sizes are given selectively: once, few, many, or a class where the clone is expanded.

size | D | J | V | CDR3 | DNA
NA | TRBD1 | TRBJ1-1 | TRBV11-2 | CASSLVRQGSAFF | TGTGCCAGCAGCTTAGTCCGACAGGGTTCGGCTTTCTTT
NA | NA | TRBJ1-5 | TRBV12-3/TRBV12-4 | CASSLTRDQPQHF | TGTGCCAGCAGTTTAACGCGGGATCAGCCCCAGCATTTT
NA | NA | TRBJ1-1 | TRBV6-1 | CASSEIRNTEAFF | TGTGCCAGCAGTGAAATCAGGAACACTGAAGCTTTCTTT
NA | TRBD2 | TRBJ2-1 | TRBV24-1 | CATSDPQGGAGDHNEQFF | TGTGCCACCAGTGACCCCCAGGGTGGAGCGGGAGACCACAATGAGCAGTTCTTC
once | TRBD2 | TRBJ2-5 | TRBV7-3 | CASSLVGTSGHQETQYF | TGTGCCAGCAGCTTAGTCGGGACTAGCGGACACCAAGAGACCCAGTACTTC
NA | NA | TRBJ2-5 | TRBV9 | CASSVTGGWGETQYF | TGTGCCAGCAGCGTAACGGGCGGGTGGGGAGAGACCCAGTACTTC
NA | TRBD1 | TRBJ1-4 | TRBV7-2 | CASSQGQGAVEKLFF | TGTGCCAGCAGCCAGGGACAGGGGGCGGTTGAAAAACTGTTTTTT
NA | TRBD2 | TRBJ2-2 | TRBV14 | CASSQVRRLAGGTGELFF | TGTGCCAGCAGCCAAGTCCGGCGACTAGCGGGGGGCACCGGGGAGCTGTTTTTT
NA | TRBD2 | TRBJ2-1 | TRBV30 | CASASGSSYNEQFF | TGTGCCTCAGCTAGCGGAAGCTCCTACAATGAGCAGTTCTTC
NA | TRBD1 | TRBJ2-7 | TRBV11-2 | CASSKTGGSRYF | TGTGCCAGCAGCAAAACAGGGGGGAGCCGATACTTC
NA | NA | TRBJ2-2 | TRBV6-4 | CASSDSFRSGDTGELFF | TGTGCCAGCAGTGACTCGTTCCGGTCAGGGGACACCGGGGAGCTGTTTTTT
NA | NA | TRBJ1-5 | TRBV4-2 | CASSLSAYSNQPQHF | TGTGCCAGCAGCCTTTCCGCGTATAGCAATCAGCCCCAGCATTTT
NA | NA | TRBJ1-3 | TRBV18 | CASSYVQDSGNTIYF | TGTGCCAGCTCATACGTACAGGACTCTGGAAACACCATATATTTT
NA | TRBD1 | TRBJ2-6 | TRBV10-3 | CATTMLGQGSSGANVLTF | TGTGCCACCACGATGCTGGGACAGGGAAGCTCTGGGGCCAACGTCCTGACTTTC
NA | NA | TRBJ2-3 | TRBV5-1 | CASSLDSTRTDTQYF | TGCGCCAGCAGCTTGGACTCCACGAGAACCGATACGCAGTATTTT
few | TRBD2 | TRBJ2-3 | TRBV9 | CASSVAVGGALDTQYF | TGTGCCAGCAGCGTAGCGGTCGGGGGGGCCCTAGATACGCAGTATTTT
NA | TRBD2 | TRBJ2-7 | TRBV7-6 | CASSFSSGIGYEQYF | TGTGCCAGCAGCTTCTCTAGCGGGATCGGCTACGAGCAGTACTTC
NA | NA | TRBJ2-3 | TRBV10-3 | CAISKTTGRPRTDTQYF | TGTGCCATCAGTAAGACCACAGGACGGCCTCGCACAGATACGCAGTATTTT
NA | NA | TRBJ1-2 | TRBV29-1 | CSVVRVANYGYTF | TGCAGCGTTGTACGAGTGGCTAACTATGGCTACACCTTC
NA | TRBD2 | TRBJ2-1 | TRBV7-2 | CASSLLRPSGRVLFF | TGTGCCAGCAGCTTGCTACGGCCTAGCGGGAGGGTTCTGTTCTTC
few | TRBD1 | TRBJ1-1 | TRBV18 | CASSLGQGLNTEAFF | TGTGCCAGCTCACTGGGACAGGGCCTGAACACTGAAGCTTTCTTT
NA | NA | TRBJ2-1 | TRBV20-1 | CSAGPLDEQFF | TGCAGTGCTGGCCCCCTTGATGAGCAGTTCTTC
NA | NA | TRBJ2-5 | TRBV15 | CATSRDLVNAETQYF | TGTGCCACCAGCAGAGATCTCGTGAATGCGGAGACCCAGTACTTC
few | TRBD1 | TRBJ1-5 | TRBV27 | CASTQRGTGLSNQPQHF | TGTGCCAGCACCCAAAGGGGGACAGGGTTAAGTAATCAGCCCCAGCATTTT